A single sample is the source of the 27 T cell receptor beta chains below, sequenced in a study of molecular identifiers for immune sequencing clone quantification. TCRdb processed the PCR reads anew with MiXCR; each CDR3 protein has one entry. Among some 680,000 distinct CDR3 sequences, around 25% were seen once, and the ten largest hold about 0.84%. The specimen sequenced was naive CD8+ T cells from blood, with Jurkat cell RNA spiked in. Subset defined: FACS-sorted CD8+CD4-CCR7+CD45RA+ naive T cells. Every receptor here comes from a human donor in good health. Some libraries in this study had Jurkat cell RNA spiked in.

This clonotype was counted between two and nine times. This clone may be a read error of a much larger clone one base away. The chain links TRBV7-2 to TRBJ2-5; no reliable D call. Germline CDR1 and CDR2: SGHTA and FQGNSA. The CDR3 loop spans 13 amino acids. This chain's CDR3 is CASSLPESEPQYF. In DNA, the CDR3 is TGTGCCAGCAGCCTTCCAGAGTCAGAGCCCCAGTACTTC.

Comment on this clonotype: This may be a read error: a much more frequent sequence differs by one nucleotide. This chain connects TRBV18 to TRBJ1-1, with 11 bases that match TRBD1. Germline V CDR1 and CDR2: KGHSH, LQKENI. The CDR3 runs to 15 residues. This chain's CDR3 is CASSPDRGLVTETFF. DNA for the CDR3: TGTGCCAGCTCACCGGACAGGGGGCTGGTTACTGAAACTTTCTTT.

This clonotype was detected a few times. The chain uses TRBV27 and TRBJ2-7; 8 nucleotides match TRBD1. Losses at the gene ends were 4 bases for V and 6 bases for J; bases not matched to a gene: 8. This CDR3 is 14 amino acids long. CDR1 is MNHEY, CDR2 SMNVEV, per germline (reference sequence). The CDR3 DNA sequence: TGTGCCAGCAGTTCCGGACAGGGTAGGTCCGAGCAGTACTTC. Amino acids: CASSSGQGRSEQYF.

This clonotype was seen many times. The chain uses TRBV7-6 and TRBJ2-7; 11 positions match TRBD2. The CDR3 runs 16 residues. V was clipped by 1 base and J by 5 bases; unmatched bases: 7. The V gene's germline CDR1 is SGHVS and CDR2 FNYEAQ. The CDR3 bases are TGTGCCAGCAGCTTAGAACTAGCGGGAGTTTGGCACGAGCAGTACTTC. Its translation is CASSLELAGVWHEQYF.

This clonotype has more than one count but fewer than ten. The chain uses TRBV29-1 and TRBJ1-2; no clear D. Trimming took off 3 bases at V and 6 bases at J, with 14 bases between the two ends. Per the germline V gene, CDR1 is SQVTM and CDR2 is ANQGSEA. This CDR3 is built from 13 residues. This CDR3 reads CSVESYWANGYTF. For the CDR3, the DNA is TGCAGCGTTGAGAGCTACTGGGCCAATGGCTACACCTTC.

V gene TRBV28 combines with J gene TRBJ1-3; TRBD1 might be the D (6 bases). The CDR3 is made up of 15 amino acids. Trimming left V 2 bases short and J 4 bases short, with 12 bases between. Per the germline V gene, CDR1 is MDHEN and CDR2 is SYDVKM. The CDR3 sequence: CASSLRGLEGNTIYF. The CDR3, as DNA: TGTGCCAGCAGTTTACGGGGGCTGGAGGGAAACACCATATATTTT.

This clonotype was recorded a few times. The J gene is TRBJ1-1, the V gene TRBV5-8, with no clear D. This CDR3 has 14 amino acids. Trimming left V 4 bases short and J 6 bases short, with 16 bases between. Germline CDR1 is SGHTS and CDR2 is YDEGEE. DNA for the CDR3: TGTGCCAGCAGCGTGCAGAGTGGCGGGGCTGAAGCTTTCTTT. Amino acid sequence: CASSVQSGGAEAFF.

This clonotype was detected ten times or more. The chain combines TRBV30 with TRBJ1-5; D unresolved. Germline V CDR1 and CDR2: GTSNPN, SVGIG (reference sequence). This CDR3 spans 14 amino acids. Deletions cut 2 bases from V and 3 bases from J, with 11 bases between. CDR3 nucleotides: TGTGCCTGGAGTCGCGCACAGATCAATCAGCCCCAGCATTTT. It translates to CAWSRAQINQPQHF.

For this clonotype: A read error is possible here, since a much larger clone lies one base away. The V call is TRBV10-3, the J call TRBJ2-1, with TRBD1 matching over 7 bases. Trimming at V came to 3 bases and at J to 11 bases, leaving 10 bases not matched to a gene. The CDR3 has 14 residues. CDR1 and CDR2 from the germline V gene are ENHRY and SYGVKD. The CDR3 protein is CAISEGGPGNKQFF. CDR3 nucleotide sequence: TGTGCCATCAGTGAAGGGGGCCCGGGGAATAAGCAGTTCTTC.

This clonotype has ten or more counts. This rearrangement joins TRBV7-9 to TRBJ2-7, with D unresolved. V was shortened by 0 bases and J by 6 bases, with 6 bases between the two germline ends. The germline V gene encodes CDR1 SEHNR and CDR2 FQNEAQ (reference sequence). The CDR3 runs 12 residues. CDR3 region: CASSLAAGEQYF. The CDR3 nucleotides read TGTGCCAGCAGCTTAGCGGCAGGCGAGCAGTACTTC.

Details on this clonotype: A much larger clone lies a single base off, so this may be a read error. The chain uses TRBV27 and TRBJ1-1; D call uncertain. Per the germline V gene, CDR1 is MNHEY and CDR2 is SMNVEV (reference sequence). This CDR3 is 12 amino acids long. The CDR3 is CASRHSNAEAFF. The CDR3 region has the DNA TGTGCCAGCAGACATTCGAACGCTGAAGCTTTCTTT.

About this clonotype: This clone may be a read error of a much larger clone one base away. The CDR3 protein is CASSSLAGGPQTQYF. CDR3 DNA: TGTGCCAGCAGCTCACTTGCGGGAGGGCCGCAGACCCAGTACTTC. The chain joins TRBV7-6 to TRBJ2-5, with 9 bases lining up with TRBD2. With V trimmed by 4 bases and J by 6 bases, 9 bases remained unmatched. Per the germline V gene, CDR1 is SGHVS and CDR2 is FNYEAQ. The CDR3 consists of 15 residues.

Comments on this clonotype: A read error may produce the germline difference seen at one junction end. This sequence joins TRBV28 and TRBJ2-3, with D possibly being TRBD1 or TRBD2 (7 bases each). The CDR3 length is 15 residues. In germline, CDR1 is MDHEN, CDR2 SYDVKM. CDR3: CASSSGTASTDAQYF. The CDR3 coding sequence is TGTGCCAGCAGTAGCGGGACAGCTAGCACAGATGCGCAGTATTTT.

This clonotype was counted many times. The V and J genes are TRBV20-1 and TRBJ1-1, with a weak D call TRBD1 (5 bases). The CDR3 is 11 residues long. Germline V gene data show CDR1 as DFQATT and CDR2 as SNEGSKA (reference sequence). DNA for the CDR3: TGCTCAAGGGGACTGAGGACTGAAGCTTTCTTT. Translation gives CSRGLRTEAFF.

Ten or more counts support this clonotype. This chain uses TRBV12-3 or TRBV12-4 with TRBJ2-5, with 10 bases that match TRBD1. The V and J ends lost 5 bases and 4 bases, in that order; junction bases with no gene match: 13. This CDR3 spans 17 amino acids. CDR3 sequence reads: CASSHEPGQGTPETQYF. CDR3 DNA sequence: TGTGCCAGCAGTCACGAACCGGGACAGGGGACCCCAGAGACCCAGTACTTC.

In its sample, this clonotype was seen many times. V gene TRBV6-5 combines with J gene TRBJ1-1; TRBD1 might be the D (6 bases). Germline V gene lookup returns CDR1 MNHEY and CDR2 SVGAGI. Trimming removed 5 bases at V and 4 bases at J, with 14 bases between. CDR3 size: 14 residues. The CDR3 DNA follows: TGTGCCAGCAGTACTCTCAGGGGTTTCACTGAAGCTTTCTTT. As protein: CASSTLRGFTEAFF.

This clonotype was detected a few times. The chain couples TRBV6-5 to TRBJ2-1, with 9 positions matching TRBD2. V lost 6 bases and J lost 15; bases outside the gene matches: 12. There are 13 residues in the CDR3. Germline V lookup: CDR1 MNHEY, CDR2 SVGAGI. The CDR3 DNA is TGTGCCAGCAGCCCCGGGACTAGCATTTCCCGGTTCTTC. Residues: CASSPGTSISRFF.

Written as DNA, the CDR3 is TGTGCCAGCAGCTTATTCGAGGGGGGCTCCTACAATGAGCAGTTCTTC. Protein sequence: CASSLFEGGSYNEQFF. V and J are TRBV11-2 and TRBJ2-1; D is perhaps TRBD1 or TRBD2 (6 bases each). Trimming shortened V by 2 bases and J by 0 bases, and 11 bases separated the two germline ends. Germline CDR1 SGHAT, CDR2 FQNNGV. The CDR3 consists of 16 residues.

This clonotype was counted at least ten times. The chain is built from TRBV7-6 and TRBJ1-6; D is uncertain. The CDR3 has 12 residues. Germline CDR1 and CDR2: SGHVS and FNYEAQ. The ends were cut back, 1 base at V and 13 bases at J, with 8 bases in the middle. CDR3 DNA sequence: TGTGCCAGCAGCTTAGGGGGTCGGCCCCTCCACTTT. It codes for CASSLGGRPLHF.

This clonotype appeared many times. V usage is TRBV9 and J usage is TRBJ1-2, with D unresolved. CDR3 length: 12 residues. CDR1 and CDR2 from the germline V gene are SGDLS and YYNGEE. Between the trimmed V and J ends, which lost 4 bases and 4 bases, there was a span of 8 bases. This CDR3 is CASSTRAYGYTF. The CDR3 DNA sequence: TGTGCCAGCAGCACCAGAGCCTATGGCTACACCTTC.

This clonotype appeared a few times. The V and J genes are TRBV19 and TRBJ2-7, with 7 bases lining up with TRBD1. The germline V gene has CDR1 LNHDA and CDR2 SQIVND (reference sequence). This CDR3 is 13 amino acids long. Unmatched junction bases numbered 8, after V lost 6 bases and J lost 6 bases. Here the CDR3 reads CASRTTGRTEQYF. CDR3 sequence (DNA): TGTGCCAGTAGAACGACAGGGCGAACCGAGCAGTACTTC.

About this clonotype itself: With a much larger clone just one base away, this may be a read error. The gene calls are TRBV4-1 and TRBJ2-7; D gene unclear. Between the trimmed V and J ends, which lost 1 base and 2 bases, there was a span of 12 bases. The germline CDR1 and CDR2 sequences are MGHRA and YSYEKL. CDR3 length equals 15 residues. The CDR3 DNA reads as TGCGCCAGCAGCCAAGCTTCGGGCAGGACCTACGAGCAGTACTTC. Encoded protein: CASSQASGRTYEQYF.

This clonotype has only a few counts. The chain is built from TRBV4-1 and TRBJ2-5, with 8 bases matching TRBD2. The germline CDR1 and CDR2 sequences are MGHRA and YSYEKL. The CDR3 runs to 14 residues. V shed 3 bases and J 5 bases; nucleotides not matched to a gene: 5. The CDR3 bases are TGCGCCAGCAGCCAGGTCGGGGGGGCGGAGACCCAGTACTTC. Amino acids: CASSQVGGAETQYF.

This clonotype has a handful of counts. J is TRBJ2-7 and V is TRBV7-9; the D gene is possibly TRBD2 (6 bases). The CDR3 runs to 14 residues. The germline V and J ends were trimmed by 7 bases and 4 bases, with 17 bases remaining between them. Per germline, CDR1 SEHNR and CDR2 FQNEAQ (reference sequence). The CDR3 DNA is TGTGCCAGCAACTCTGGAGCCGGGGGATACGAGCAGTACTTC. Protein sequence: CASNSGAGGYEQYF. Based on the CDR3 plus reference TRBV7-9 and TRBJ2-7, the full variable domain is DTGVSQNPRHKITKRGQNVTFRCDPISEHNRLYWYRQTLGQGPEFLTYFQNEAQLEKSRLLSDRFSAERPKGSFSTLEIQRTEQGDSAMYLCASNSGAGGYEQYFGPGTRLTVT.

This chain links TRBV20-1 with TRBJ2-3; TRBD1 matches 8 bases. The germline gives CDR1 DFQATT, CDR2 SNEGSKA (reference sequence). With 4 bases clipped from V and 2 bases from J, the junction kept 8 bases outside the gene matches. The CDR3 extends over 15 amino acids. The CDR3 loop reads CSANPGQGHTDTQYF. Here the CDR3 DNA reads TGCAGTGCTAATCCCGGACAGGGCCACACAGATACGCAGTATTTT.

This clonotype has just a few counts. The V gene is TRBV19, the J gene TRBJ2-1; TRBD1 matches 8 bases. The CDR3 covers 14 residues. Looked up from germline, CDR1 is LNHDA and CDR2 is SQIVND (reference sequence). V lost 3 bases and J lost 8; bases outside the gene matches: 6. The CDR3 sequence is CASSMDREVDEQFF. In nucleotides, the CDR3 is TGTGCCAGTAGTATGGACAGGGAGGTTGATGAGCAGTTCTTC. Together with reference TRBV19 and TRBJ2-1, the CDR3 gives the full variable domain: DGGITQSPKYLFRKEGQNVTLSCEQNLNHDAMYWYRQDPGQGLRLIYYSQIVNDFQKGDIAEGYSVSREKKESFPLTVTSAQKNPTAFYLCASSMDREVDEQFFGPGTRLTVL.

This clonotype was counted many times. For the CDR3, the DNA is TGTGCCAGCAGCTCCCGTATCGGGGTTAGCACAGATACGCAGTATTTT. Translated: CASSSRIGVSTDTQYF. The chain couples TRBV7-9 to TRBJ2-3, with TRBD2 as a possible D gene (5 bases). V lost 4 bases and J 0 bases, leaving 14 bases between the germline ends. This CDR3 contains 16 residues. Looked up from germline, CDR1 is SEHNR and CDR2 is FQNEAQ (reference sequence).